These 20 T cell receptor beta chains came from one sample sequenced in a study of tumor and adjacent non-tumor tissue in lung cancer. No cell sorting was done before RNA was extracted from the tissue. TCRbeta libraries were built with three rounds of nested PCR, modified from ARM-PCR. Each CDR3 protein gets one entry after TCRdb re-called the multiplex PCR reads with MiXCR. In the table there are 120,000 or so distinct CDR3 sequences, approximately 71% of which are singletons. Sequences were obtained from lung tumor tissue. The receptors originated from a man aged 30 to 45 with non-small cell lung cancer.

Concerning this clonotype: Being one base from a much bigger clone, this may be a read error. V and J are TRBV20-1 and TRBJ1-2, with D hard to call. The CDR3 length is 12 residues. V was clipped by 1 base and J by 5 bases, with 8 bases between them. Germline V lookup: CDR1 DFQATT, CDR2 SNEGSKA (reference sequence). CDR3 sequence (DNA): TGCAGTGCTAGAGGCAGAGAATATGGCTACACCTTC. Its translation is CSARGREYGYTF.

CDR3 sequence reads: CASSLGTPGDTQYF. CDR3 DNA sequence: TGTGCCAGCAGCTTAGGAACCCCCGGGGATACGCAGTATTTT. The genes are TRBV11-3 and TRBJ2-3; D remains ambiguous. The V gene's germline CDR1 is SGHNT and CDR2 YENEEA. The CDR3 has 14 residues. Trimming took 1 base from V and 6 from J, leaving 11 bases between them.

The rearrangement uses TRBV5-1 and TRBJ1-6, with D perhaps matching TRBD1 (6 bases). V was pared by 6 bases and J by 5 bases, with 9 bases between. The germline gives CDR1 SGHRS, CDR2 YFSETQ. This CDR3 is 13 amino acids long. The CDR3: CASKNRDNSPLHF. CDR3 nucleotide sequence: TGCGCCAGCAAAAACAGGGATAATTCACCCCTCCACTTT.

This clonotype came up many times. J is TRBJ2-2 and V is TRBV20-1; a possible D gene is TRBD2 (7 bases). The CDR3 is 14 amino acids. Germline CDR1 is DFQATT and CDR2 is SNEGSKA (reference sequence). The germline V and J ends were trimmed by 6 bases and 3 bases, with 14 bases remaining between them. In DNA, the CDR3 is TGCAGTGCCCCAAAGGGGGGGTACACCGGGGAGCTGTTTTTT. This codes for CSAPKGGYTGELFF.

Notes on this clonotype: It is likely a read error, because the conserved phenylalanine at the end of the CDR3 is missing. This chain links TRBV6-1 with TRBJ1-5, with 7 bases identical to TRBD1. Germline V gene data show CDR1 as MNHNS and CDR2 as SASEGT. This CDR3 is 16 amino acids long. The CDR3, as DNA: TGTACCAGCAGTGAAGAGCACCAGGGGGGTAATCAGCCCCAGCATCTT. Translated, it gives CTSSEEHQGGNQPQHL.

Points on this clonotype: This may come from a read error, since a much larger clone is one base off. The chain couples TRBV24-1 to TRBJ2-5; 8 nucleotides agree with TRBD2. With 0 bases clipped from V and 5 bases from J, the junction kept 7 bases outside the gene matches. In germline, CDR1 is KGHDR, CDR2 SFDVKD. The CDR3 consists of 16 residues. CDR3: CATSDLVAGNMETQYF. The CDR3 nucleotides are TGTGCCACCAGTGATTTGGTAGCGGGAAATATGGAGACCCAGTACTTC.

This clonotype was found a few times. Its ends do not fully match the called genes, so a read error is possible. The V and J genes are TRBV12-3 or TRBV12-4 and TRBJ1-1; D is uncertain. The CDR3 runs to 16 residues. This chain's CDR3 is CVSRPGRLMLNTEAFF. Written as DNA, the CDR3 is TGTGTCAGCAGGCCCGGGAGACTAATGTTGAACACTGAAGCTTTCTTT.

Details on this clonotype: The junction does not match germline at one end; this may be a read error. The V and J genes are TRBV20-1 and TRBJ2-1; D is undetermined. CDR1 is DFQATT, CDR2 SNEGSKA, per germline (reference sequence). The CDR3 has 11 amino acids. In nucleotides, the CDR3 is TGCAATGCTCTATTGAACAGTGAGCAGTTCTTC. This translates into CNALLNSEQFF.

The chain couples TRBV6-2 or TRBV6-3 to TRBJ1-5, with 12 nucleotides matching TRBD1. This CDR3 is built from 18 residues. CDR1 is MNHEY, CDR2 SVGEGT, per germline. V was clipped by 5 bases and J by 2 bases; unmatched bases: 10. CDR3 nucleotide sequence: TGTGCCAGCAGTCGTCGGGACAGGGGGCGCCTCGGCAATCAGCCCCAGCATTTT. Its protein is CASSRRDRGRLGNQPQHF.

This clonotype was seen many times. This sequence joins TRBV20-1 and TRBJ1-1; 9 nucleotides match TRBD1. J was trimmed by 12 bases and V by 0 bases; bases with no gene match: 8. CDR1 and CDR2 (germline): DFQATT, SNEGSKA (reference sequence). This CDR3 contains 13 residues. The CDR3 reads CSARDSGTGISFF. For the CDR3, the DNA is TGCAGTGCTAGAGACTCCGGGACAGGGATATCTTTCTTT.

The chain couples TRBV6-1 to TRBJ2-3; weak D call: TRBD2 (5 bases). CDR3 size: 13 residues. CDR1 and CDR2 from the germline V gene are MNHNS and SASEGT. This CDR3 reads CTTSAPGKNTQYF. The CDR3 DNA follows: TGTACAACCTCGGCCCCGGGGAAGAATACGCAGTATTTT.

About this clonotype: A much larger clonotype is one base distant, so this may be a read error. The conserved phenylalanine or tryptophan is not found at the CDR3 terminus, so this likely reflects a read error. The chain couples TRBV12-3 or TRBV12-4 to TRBJ2-7; D call uncertain. This CDR3 region has 17 residues. The V end lost 1 base, the J end lost 0 bases, and 16 bases lay between the germline ends. In nucleotides, the CDR3 is TGTGCCAGCAGTTTAGAATCTAACGGGCTAAACTCCTACGAGCAGTACTTG. Translating gives CASSLESNGLNSYEQYL.

This clonotype was picked up a small number of times. The V call is TRBV4-2, the J call TRBJ1-2; no definite D call. V was clipped by 0 bases and J by 2 bases, with 7 bases between them. The CDR3 sequence is 14 residues long. The germline CDR1 and CDR2 sequences are LGHNA and YNFKEQ. CDR3 loop: CASSQDKWNYGYTF. For the CDR3, the DNA is TGTGCCAGCAGCCAAGACAAATGGAACTATGGCTACACCTTC.

Remarks on this clonotype: At one of its ends the junction is not consistent with the germline gene, which may arise from a read error. The chain is built from TRBV11-3 and TRBJ2-1, with 8 bases that match TRBD2. The CDR3 is 16 residues long. Germline V gene lookup returns CDR1 SGHNT and CDR2 YENEEA. This CDR3 reads CSSSQGGDLAGRGQFF. In DNA, the CDR3 is TGTTCCAGCAGCCAGGGCGGGGATCTAGCGGGTCGCGGGCAGTTCTTC. The whole variable domain, remainder taken from reference TRBV11-3 and TRBJ2-1, is EAGVVQSPRYKIIEKKQPVAFWCNPISGHNTLYWYLQNLGQGPELLIRYENEEAVDDSQLPKDRFSAERLKGVDSTLKIQPAELGDSAVYLCSSSQGGDLAGRGQFFGPGTRLTVL.

In this sample, this clonotype turned up many times. V usage is TRBV20-1 and J usage is TRBJ1-6; D gene ambiguous. V dropped 6 bases and J dropped 7 bases, with 10 bases sitting between them. From germline, CDR1 is DFQATT and CDR2 SNEGSKA (reference sequence). This CDR3 contains 12 residues. The CDR3 spells CSAQIKNSPLHF. The CDR3 DNA reads TGCAGTGCGCAGATTAAAAATTCACCCCTCCACTTT.

Regarding this clonotype: A much larger clone differs from this one at a single base, so this may be a read error. This chain joins TRBV4-1 and TRBJ1-1, with D uncertain. V was shortened by 2 bases and J by 8 bases, with 18 bases between the two germline ends. The CDR3 is made up of 15 amino acids. Germline V gene data show CDR1 as MGHRA and CDR2 as YSYEKL. Written as DNA, the CDR3 is TGCGCCAGCAGCCAACCCACAGAGACTTCTGTAGAAGCTTTCTTT. Amino acid sequence: CASSQPTETSVEAFF.

Details on this clonotype: A much larger clone sits a single nucleotide away, making a read error possible. The chain uses TRBV20-1 and TRBJ2-7; the match to TRBD2 covers 9 bases. The germline V gene has CDR1 DFQATT and CDR2 SNEGSKA (reference sequence). The CDR3 has 12 residues. The CDR3 nucleotides are TGCAGCGGGCTAGCGGGACCCTGCGAGCAGTACTTC. This codes for CSGLAGPCEQYF.

This clonotype was found a few times. V usage is TRBV9 and J usage is TRBJ1-2; 8 bases map to TRBD1. There are 13 residues in the CDR3. The germline gives CDR1 SGDLS, CDR2 YYNGEE. V shed 0 bases, J shed 7 bases, and the junction held 2 bases outside the gene matches. CDR3 bases: TGTGCCAGCAGCGTAGAGCAGGGGGCTGGCTACACCTTC. It is translated as CASSVEQGAGYTF.

As for this clonotype: The junction departs from germline at one end; a sequencing error may be responsible. The V and J genes are TRBV12-3 or TRBV12-4 and TRBJ1-3, with a tentative D call TRBD1 (5 bases). This CDR3 contains 17 residues. The chain's CDR3 is CASCLLRTSTSGDTIYF. The CDR3 DNA reads TGTGCCAGCTGTTTACTCCGGACATCTACCTCTGGAGACACCATATATTTT.

This clonotype was seen ten or more times. The chain uses TRBV12-3 or TRBV12-4 and TRBJ2-4; maybe TRBD1 (6 bases). V lost 5 bases and J 5 bases, leaving 16 bases between the germline ends. The CDR3 covers 15 residues. CDR3 loop: CASSNRVLIENIQYF. CDR3 nucleotides: TGTGCCAGCAGTAACAGGGTGTTGATTGAAAACATTCAGTACTTC.